Presented here are 17 T cell receptor beta chains from one specimen sequenced in a study of cytomegalovirus exposure and HLA in healthy donors. The study ran its PCR with 60 Vbeta and 13 Jbeta primers. The repertoire was sequenced with immunoSEQ multiplex PCR; TCRdb's copy has only in-frame clones and lacks some. The table has some 70,000 clones, 70% to 80% seen once. The specimen sequenced was PBMCs. These receptors came from a man aged 50 or older in good health and CMV-seronegative.

By sample share, this clone is medium-sized. The V gene is TRBV30, the J gene TRBJ1-4; D not certain. CDR3 length: 13 amino acids. Deletions cut 5 bases from V and 6 bases from J, with 13 bases between. Per germline, CDR1 GTSNPN and CDR2 SVGIG (reference sequence). The CDR3 DNA reads TGTGCCTGGGAGGACGGGGTTCATGAAAAACTGTTTTTT. It specifies CAWEDGVHEKLFF.

This rearrangement joins TRBV15 to TRBJ2-7, with D possibly matching TRBD1 (6 bases). Looked up from germline, CDR1 is LNHNV and CDR2 is YYDKDF (reference sequence). This CDR3 comprises 14 residues. V shed 0 bases and J shed 2 bases, with 8 bases lying between them. The CDR3 region has the DNA TGTGCCACCAGCAGAGAACAGGGACCCTACGAGCAGTACTTC. Amino acids: CATSREQGPYEQYF.

V usage is TRBV9 and J usage is TRBJ1-1; a possible D gene is TRBD1 (5 bases). The CDR3 sequence is 15 residues long. V dropped 0 bases and J dropped 5 bases, with 14 bases sitting between them. Per germline, CDR1 SGDLS and CDR2 YYNGEE. CDR3 sequence reads: CASSVGTSQGTEAFF. CDR3 bases: TGTGCCAGCAGCGTAGGGACAAGCCAAGGTACTGAAGCTTTCTTT. Together with reference TRBV9 and TRBJ1-1, the CDR3 gives the full variable domain: DSGVTQTPKHLITATGQRVTLRCSPRSGDLSVYWYQQSLDQGLQFLIQYYNGEERAKGNILERFSAQQFPDLHSELNLSSLELGDSALYFCASSVGTSQGTEAFFGQGTRLTVV.

The rearrangement joins TRBV7-9 to TRBJ2-2; possibly TRBD2 for D (6 bases). CDR3 size: 14 residues. Germline V gene sequence: CDR1 SEHNR, CDR2 FQNEAQ (reference sequence). V was shortened by 11 bases and J by 5 bases, with 18 bases between the two germline ends. For the CDR3, the DNA is TGTGCCTTCAGGAGGGGTATAGGTACCGGGGAGCTGTTTTTT. Protein: CAFRRGIGTGELFF. Complete variable domain (other parts from reference TRBV7-9 and TRBJ2-2): DTGVSQNPRHKITKRGQNVTFRCDPISEHNRLYWYRQTLGQGPEFLTYFQNEAQLEKSRLLSDRFSAERPKGSFSTLEIQRTEQGDSAMYLCAFRRGIGTGELFFGEGSRLTVL.

This clone was detected only a few times. V usage is TRBV2 and J usage is TRBJ1-5; weak D call: TRBD1 (5 bases). This CDR3 has 15 amino acids. Trimming stripped 6 bases from V and 0 bases from J, with 12 bases between. Germline V CDR1 and CDR2: SNHLY, FYNNEI. CDR3 nucleotide sequence: TGTGCCAGCAGATCGGGACTTTTTAGCAATCAGCCCCAGCATTTT. This sequence encodes CASRSGLFSNQPQHF.

The rearrangement links TRBV4-3 to TRBJ2-7; D ambiguous. Trimming took 0 bases from V and 5 from J, leaving 11 bases between them. CDR3 length: 14 residues. Germline V CDR1 and CDR2: LGHNA, YSLEER. In DNA, the CDR3 is TGCGCCAGCAGCCAAGAAATAGGAGTCCACGAGCAGTACTTC. Translated: CASSQEIGVHEQYF.

The chain links TRBV15 to TRBJ1-4; D uncertain. The CDR3 length is 16 residues. Germline V CDR1 and CDR2: LNHNV, YYDKDF (reference sequence). V was trimmed by 3 bases and J by 5 bases, leaving 16 bases between them. CDR3 sequence reads: CATSRARGQANEKLFF. DNA of the CDR3: TGTGCCACCAGCAGGGCTAGAGGGCAGGCAAATGAAAAACTGTTTTTT.

V gene TRBV27 combines with J gene TRBJ1-5; perhaps TRBD1 as D (6 bases). Germline CDR1 MNHEY, CDR2 SMNVEV (reference sequence). The CDR3 spans 14 residues. V was pared by 1 base and J by 7 bases, with 11 bases between. This CDR3 reads CASSLWGRGQPQHF. CDR3 nucleotides: TGTGCCAGCAGTTTATGGGGGCGCGGACAGCCCCAGCATTTT.

V and J are TRBV29-1 and TRBJ1-2; 11 positions match TRBD1. CDR1 is SQVTM, CDR2 ANQGSEA, per germline. The junction had 4 bases not matched to a gene; V was cut back by 3 bases and J by 7 bases. The length of the CDR3 is 13 residues. The CDR3 here is CSVDWTGGVGYTF. CDR3 in DNA: TGCAGCGTTGATTGGACAGGGGGCGTTGGCTACACCTTC.

This clone appeared a few times. The chain combines TRBV9 with TRBJ2-3, with D possibly matching TRBD1 (5 bases). CDR1 SGDLS and CDR2 YYNGEE come from the germline V gene. The CDR3 contains 14 residues. The germline V and J ends were trimmed by 0 bases and 5 bases, with 10 bases remaining between them. The CDR3 protein is CASSVVSGIDTQYF. DNA for the CDR3: TGTGCCAGCAGCGTAGTGTCAGGGATAGATACGCAGTATTTT.

This clone turned up a few times. This chain uses TRBV5-1 with TRBJ2-3; 9 nucleotides match TRBD2. This CDR3 comprises 16 residues. CDR1 and CDR2 (germline): SGHRS, YFSETQ. The V gene end was trimmed by 4 bases and the J gene end by 2 bases; junction bases not matched to a gene: 8. CDR3: CASSAELAGNTDTQYF. The CDR3 DNA is TGCGCCAGCAGCGCAGAACTAGCGGGCAACACAGATACGCAGTATTTT.

This chain connects TRBV10-1 to TRBJ2-1, with D possibly matching TRBD1 (6 bases). The CDR3 is 12 residues long. Germline V CDR1 and CDR2: WNHNN, SYGVQD (reference sequence). Between the trimmed V and J ends, which lost 7 bases and 5 bases, there was a span of 9 bases. The CDR3, as DNA: TGCGCCAGCAAAGGGGGTAACAATGAGCAGTTCTTC. The encoded protein is CASKGGNNEQFF.

The chain recombines TRBV5-6 with TRBJ2-1, with a possible D match to TRBD2 (7 bases). Trimming removed 1 base at V and 7 bases at J, with 18 bases between. Per germline, CDR1 SGHDT and CDR2 YYEEEE. This CDR3 is built from 16 residues. The CDR3 is CASSLSPGGPGNEQFF. The CDR3 nucleotides are TGTGCCAGCAGCTTGTCCCCCGGGGGGCCGGGTAATGAGCAGTTCTTC.

The chain has TRBV7-6 and TRBJ2-3, with 10 bases lining up with TRBD2. V lost 5 bases to trimming and J lost 6 bases; unmatched junction nucleotides: 8. Germline CDR1 is SGHVS and CDR2 is FNYEAQ. The CDR3 length is 15 residues. The chain's CDR3 is CASSVVAGGGDTQYF. DNA of the CDR3: TGTGCCAGCAGCGTAGTAGCGGGAGGAGGTGATACGCAGTATTTT.

This rearrangement joins TRBV25-1 to TRBJ1-6, with D perhaps matching TRBD1 (5 bases). Germline CDR1 reads MGHDK; CDR2 reads SYGVNS. The CDR3 length is 14 residues. Deletions cut 4 bases from V and 4 bases from J, with 8 bases between. CDR3 bases: TGTGCCAGCAGTGCCGACAGTTATAATTCACCCCTCCACTTT. This sequence encodes CASSADSYNSPLHF.

This clone appeared a few times. One junction end does not reproduce the germline sequence, and a read error may be involved. The chain links TRBV6-1 to TRBJ1-1, with TRBD1 identical over 11 bases. The length of the CDR3 is 16 residues. Per the germline V gene, CDR1 is MNHNS and CDR2 is SASEGT. In DNA, the CDR3 is TGTGCCAGCAGAGAAGGAGGACAGGGGGCTTTCACTGAAGCTTTCTTT. It is translated as CASREGGQGAFTEAFF.

The chain employs TRBV9 and TRBJ2-2; D is undetermined. The CDR3 runs to 12 residues. V lost 3 bases and J 2 bases, leaving 2 bases between the germline ends. Germline assignment: CDR1 SGDLS and CDR2 YYNGEE. The CDR3 DNA reads TGTGCCAGCAGCGCAAACACCGGGGAGCTGTTTTTT. Protein product: CASSANTGELFF.